The 14 T cell receptor beta chains presented below share a single source sample, sequenced in a study of a mutant IDH1 vaccine in newly diagnosed glioma. No cognate antigen is known for these TCRs. Clones were sequenced by immunoSEQ multiplex PCR, and TCRdb holds only the in-frame ones, with some missing. The sample contains about 33,000 clones, around 89% of which appear only once. Indicated time point: week 23, last vaccination. Vaccination comprised doses that each held 300 ug of mutant IDH1 20-mer peptide, plus topical imiquimod. Sequencing used PBMCs, obtained from a glioma patient whose treatment included an IDH1 peptide vaccine. Every receptor here comes from a man in his forties with glioma.

This chain connects TRBV25-1 to TRBJ1-5, with 8 bases matching TRBD1. Trimming took 10 bases from V and 1 from J; bases not matched to a gene: 15. Germline V gene lookup returns CDR1 MGHDK and CDR2 SYGVNS. This CDR3 has 17 amino acids. As DNA, the CDR3 is TGTGCCACCTCCGCGGGGCAGGGGGCTAAAAGCAATCAGCCCCAGCATTTT. Translation gives CATSAGQGAKSNQPQHF.

The rearrangement links TRBV6-5 to TRBJ2-2; D is perhaps TRBD1 or TRBD2 (6 bases each). This CDR3 contains 12 residues. The V end lost 5 bases, the J end lost 9 bases, and 10 bases lay between the germline ends. CDR1 and CDR2 from the germline V gene are MNHEY and SVGAGI. For the CDR3, the DNA is TGTGCCAGCAGTCCTCGGGGGCGGGAGCTGTTTTTT. Protein product: CASSPRGRELFF.

This chain connects TRBV5-1 to TRBJ1-3; 8 bases fit TRBD1. This CDR3 is 16 amino acids long. CDR1 is SGHRS, CDR2 YFSETQ, per germline. The V and J ends lost 3 bases and 4 bases, in that order; junction bases with no gene match: 9. CDR3 protein: CASSSAGGAVGNTIYF. CDR3 coding DNA: TGCGCCAGCAGCTCCGCAGGGGGCGCGGTAGGAAACACCATATATTTT.

This sequence joins TRBV4-1 and TRBJ1-2; D not resolved. This CDR3 has 13 residues. CDR1 MGHRA and CDR2 YSYEKL come from the germline V gene. The V end was cut by 4 bases, the J end by 7 bases, with 13 bases between. CDR3 bases: TGCGCCAGCAGCCGGATCACGGAGGGTGGCTACACCTTC. This gives the protein CASSRITEGGYTF.

V is TRBV4-1 and J is TRBJ2-1; TRBD2 agrees at 11 bases. Germline trimming cut 1 base from V and 6 bases from J; bases unmatched to any gene: 8. The CDR3 contains 17 residues. Germline CDR1 and CDR2: MGHRA and YSYEKL. The CDR3 sequence: CASSQANMGLAANEQFF. The CDR3 DNA is TGCGCCAGCAGCCAAGCCAATATGGGACTAGCGGCCAATGAGCAGTTCTTC.

This chain joins TRBV7-9 and TRBJ1-1, with D uncertain. Germline V lookup: CDR1 SEHNR, CDR2 FQNEAQ (reference sequence). V lost 1 base and J 3 bases, leaving 6 bases between the germline ends. CDR3 length: 13 amino acids. The CDR3 here is CASSLEADTEAFF. The CDR3 DNA sequence: TGTGCCAGCAGCTTAGAGGCGGACACTGAAGCTTTCTTT.

The J gene is TRBJ2-5, the V gene TRBV5-4; 10 bases are a match to TRBD1. V lost 1 base and J lost 5; bases outside the gene matches: 8. CDR1 and CDR2 from the germline V gene are SGHNT and YYREEE (reference sequence). The CDR3 extends over 16 amino acids. In DNA, the CDR3 is TGTGCCAGCAGCTTGAGGGACAGGGGAGGAGGGGAGACCCAGTACTTC. Residues: CASSLRDRGGGETQYF.

The chain couples TRBV7-2 to TRBJ2-1, with D tentatively TRBD2 (6 bases). The CDR3 length is 15 residues. V was clipped by 5 bases and J by 5 bases, with 16 bases between them. CDR1 is SGHTA, CDR2 FQGNSA, per germline. CDR3 in DNA: TGTGCCAGCAGCCCCTCCGGGGCGGGGAACAATGAGCAGTTCTTC. This translates into CASSPSGAGNNEQFF.

The rearrangement links TRBV5-1 to TRBJ2-3; weak D call: TRBD2 (5 bases). The CDR3 totals 15 residues. The germline gives CDR1 SGHRS, CDR2 YFSETQ. Trimming shortened V by 4 bases and J by 2 bases, and 14 bases separated the two germline ends. CDR3 nucleotide sequence: TGCGCCAGCAGCCCCGGGGTATCCGTCACAGATACGCAGTATTTT. Its protein is CASSPGVSVTDTQYF.

The chain links TRBV4-2 to TRBJ2-5, with 7 bases that match TRBD1. CDR1 and CDR2 from the germline V gene are LGHNA and YNFKEQ. After removal of 0 bases from V and 2 bases from J, the junction contained 6 bases not matched to a gene. The CDR3 spans 16 residues. The CDR3 bases are TGTGCCAGCAGCCAAGAGCCTGTACAGGGGCAAGAGACCCAGTACTTC. It yields the protein CASSQEPVQGQETQYF.

The chain combines TRBV21-1 with TRBJ1-1. TRBV21-1 has pseudogene status. The CDR3 is made up of 13 amino acids. The chain's CDR3 is CASSKAGREKAFF. The CDR3 DNA reads TGTGCCAGCAGCAAAGCGGGCAGGGAGAAAGCTTTCTTT.

The CDR3 bases are TGTGCCAGCAGGGGACAGGTCTCAACTAATGAAAAACTGTTTTTT. Encoded protein: CASRGQVSTNEKLFF. The chain uses TRBV2 and TRBJ1-4, with 8 nucleotides matching TRBD1. The CDR3 runs 15 residues. V was clipped by 6 bases and J by 0 bases; unmatched bases: 3. CDR1 SNHLY and CDR2 FYNNEI come from the germline V gene.

The chain joins TRBV30 to TRBJ1-2; D remains unclear. CDR1 and CDR2 from the germline V gene are GTSNPN and SVGIG (reference sequence). The CDR3 totals 14 residues. V was clipped by 0 bases and J by 4 bases, with 12 bases between them. The CDR3 sequence is CAWSVRVGLYGYTF. The CDR3 DNA is TGTGCCTGGAGTGTTAGGGTAGGGCTCTATGGCTACACCTTC. Complete variable domain (other parts from reference TRBV30 and TRBJ1-2): SQTIHQWPATLVQPVGSPLSLECTVEGTSNPNLYWYRQAAGRGLQLLFYSVGIGQISSEVPQNLSASRPQDRQFILSSKKLLLSDSGFYLCAWSVRVGLYGYTFGSGTRLTVV.

The V and J genes are TRBV7-8 and TRBJ1-2, with a possible D match to TRBD1 (6 bases). The CDR3 extends over 13 amino acids. V was shortened by 5 bases and J by 5 bases, with 12 bases between the two germline ends. Germline lookup yields CDR1 SGHVS and CDR2 FQNEAQ. Here the CDR3 reads CASSGGVGYGYTF. The CDR3 DNA sequence: TGTGCCAGCAGCGGGGGCGTAGGGTATGGCTACACCTTC.